These 30 T cell receptor beta chains share one sample of origin, sequenced in a study of T cells in Graves' hyperthyroidism and ophthalmopathy. Amplification of TCR beta CDR3 regions was performed using RNA transcripts as template. The TCR CDR3 was amplified in a first-round RT-PCR using the HTBI primer set. One entry per CDR3 protein results from TCRdb running MiXCR on the multiplex PCR reads. The table shows some 250,000 distinct CDR3 sequences, with roughly 15% occurring only once. Material: blood. These receptors all stem from a woman aged 40-49 years with Graves' hyperthyroidism that later progressed to Graves' ophthalmopathy.

The V call is TRBV19, the J call TRBJ1-5; the match to TRBD1 covers 7 bases. J was trimmed by 6 bases and V by 3 bases; bases with no gene match: 8. Germline CDR1 LNHDA, CDR2 SQIVND (reference sequence). This CDR3 contains 15 residues. The CDR3 protein is CASSMTGSFGQPQHF. The CDR3 nucleotides read TGTGCCAGTAGTATGACAGGGTCTTTTGGTCAGCCCCAGCATTTT.

This clonotype has ten or more counts. The genes are TRBV24-1 and TRBJ2-1; 8 positions agree with TRBD2. V lost 4 bases to trimming and J lost 3 bases; unmatched junction nucleotides: 7. The V gene's germline CDR1 is KGHDR and CDR2 SFDVKD. There are 16 residues in the CDR3. The CDR3 reads CATSDPLSGVYNEQFF. The CDR3 DNA reads TGTGCCACCAGTGACCCCCTTAGCGGGGTCTACAATGAGCAGTTCTTC.

This clonotype was found many times. This sequence joins TRBV5-1 and TRBJ2-7, with 11 bases matching TRBD2. Germline-derived CDR1 and CDR2 are SGHRS and YFSETQ. The CDR3 sequence is 17 residues long. V lost 0 bases, J lost 0 bases, and 5 bases stayed unmatched. The CDR3 loop is CASSLAPSGRSSYEQYF. The DNA for the CDR3 is TGCGCCAGCAGCTTGGCGCCTAGCGGGAGGAGCTCCTACGAGCAGTACTTC.

This clonotype was seen ten or more times. The chain joins TRBV3-1 to TRBJ1-1, with D uncertain. This CDR3 has 14 amino acids. V lost 1 base, J lost 1 base, and 7 bases lay in between. The germline CDR1 and CDR2 sequences are LGHDT and YNNKEL (reference sequence). In DNA form, the CDR3 reads TGTGCCAGCAGCCAAGTCGGCAGGAACACTGAAGCTTTCTTT. Its translation: CASSQVGRNTEAFF.

With regard to this clonotype: Germline and junction disagree at one end, which may indicate a read error. The gene calls are TRBV7-9 and TRBJ2-1; D gene unclear. Germline loops: CDR1 SEHNR, CDR2 FQNEAQ (reference sequence). The CDR3 extends over 12 amino acids. CDR3 DNA: TGTGCCAGCAGCGTTTCATACAATAAGCAGTTCTTC. Translation gives CASSVSYNKQFF. Drawing the rest from reference TRBV7-9 and TRBJ2-1, the complete variable domain is DTGVSQNPRHKITKRGQNVTFRCDPISEHNRLYWYRQTLGQGPEFLTYFQNEAQLEKSRLLSDRFSAERPKGSFSTLEIQRTEQGDSAMYLCASSVSYNKQFFGPGTRLTVL.

This clonotype was counted many times. CDR3 DNA sequence: TGTGCCAGCTCACCGGAGACGACTAATCAGCCCCAGCATTTT. Translated, it gives CASSPETTNQPQHF. The chain employs TRBV18 and TRBJ1-5; D is unclear. Germline V gives CDR1 KGHSH, CDR2 LQKENI. Deletions cut 3 bases from V and 4 bases from J, with 10 bases between. The CDR3 sequence is 14 residues long.

The V gene is TRBV24-1, the J gene TRBJ1-4; D gene ambiguous. Deletions cut 3 bases from V and 1 base from J, with 8 bases between. Germline V CDR1 and CDR2: KGHDR, SFDVKD. The CDR3 has 15 amino acids. CDR3 residues: CATSDRGRTNEKLFF. CDR3 nucleotides: TGTGCCACCAGTGATCGAGGAAGAACTAATGAAAAACTGTTTTTT.

Many counts were recorded for this clonotype. J is TRBJ2-1 and V is TRBV7-8; D unresolved. Between the trimmed V and J ends, which lost 0 bases and 0 bases, there was a span of 9 bases. Per germline, CDR1 SGHVS and CDR2 FQNEAQ. This CDR3 is built from 16 residues. CDR3 DNA: TGTGCCAGCAGCTTAGCGCTGGCTAACTCCTACAATGAGCAGTTCTTC. Its protein is CASSLALANSYNEQFF.

This clonotype was observed at least ten times. The V gene is TRBV2, the J gene TRBJ2-3, with D hard to call. Trimming cost V 6 bases and J 3 bases, with 4 bases left between them. The CDR3 is made up of 11 amino acids. CDR1 SNHLY and CDR2 FYNNEI come from the germline V gene. In DNA, the CDR3 is TGTGCCAGCAGCAGAACAGATACGCAGTATTTT. It is translated as CASSRTDTQYF.

Only a few counts were recorded for this clonotype. The J gene is TRBJ2-1, the V gene TRBV4-1, with 9 bases aligning to TRBD2. V trimming: 1 base; J trimming: 1 base; junction bases outside the gene matches: 11. The germline CDR1 and CDR2 sequences are MGHRA and YSYEKL. The CDR3 covers 19 residues. CDR3 DNA: TGCGCCAGCAGCCAAGTTATTAGCGGGAGTACGGGGTCCTACAATGAGCAGTTCTTC. It specifies CASSQVISGSTGSYNEQFF.

Ten or more counts support this clonotype. V usage is TRBV28 and J usage is TRBJ2-1; 10 bases are shared with TRBD2. Trimming cost V 5 bases and J 4 bases; bases outside gene matches: 8. Germline V gene lookup returns CDR1 MDHEN and CDR2 SYDVKM. This CDR3 spans 16 amino acids. CDR3 region: CASSRITSGTYNEQFF. As DNA, the CDR3 is TGTGCCAGCAGTCGGATAACTAGCGGGACTTACAATGAGCAGTTCTTC. The variable domain in full, completed from reference TRBV28 and TRBJ2-1, reads DVKVTQSSRYLVKRTGEKVFLECVQDMDHENMFWYRQDPGLGLRLIYFSYDVKMKEKGDIPEGYSVSREKKERFSLILESASTNQTSMYLCASSRITSGTYNEQFFGPGTRLTVL.

The table lists this clonotype with many counts. The chain combines TRBV24-1 with TRBJ2-1, with 9 bases lining up with TRBD2. With V trimmed by 3 bases and J by 8 bases, 7 bases remained unmatched. Per the germline V gene, CDR1 is KGHDR and CDR2 is SFDVKD. There are 15 residues in the CDR3. The CDR3 DNA is TGTGCCACCAGTGATCGTAGCGGGAGCACGGATGAGCAGTTCTTC. Translation gives CATSDRSGSTDEQFF.

The genes are TRBV20-1 and TRBJ2-7, with a possible D match to TRBD2 (6 bases). V was trimmed by 6 bases and J by 2 bases, leaving 14 bases between them. Germline CDR1 and CDR2: DFQATT and SNEGSKA (reference sequence). The CDR3 extends over 13 amino acids. The DNA of the CDR3 is TGCAGTGCATTGACGGGAGTCACCTACGAGCAGTACTTC. Protein sequence: CSALTGVTYEQYF.

This chain connects TRBV4-1 to TRBJ2-5, with 8 bases lining up with TRBD2. Germline CDR1 is MGHRA and CDR2 is YSYEKL. J gave up 2 bases and V 4 bases, and 3 bases lay outside the gene matches. The CDR3 has 14 amino acids. The CDR3 spells CASSPGLEQETQYF. Here the CDR3 DNA reads TGCGCCAGCAGCCCGGGACTAGAACAAGAGACCCAGTACTTC.

This clonotype was counted at least ten times. The rearrangement links TRBV7-8 to TRBJ2-2; a possible D gene is TRBD1 (7 bases). The CDR3 contains 18 residues. The germline V gene encodes CDR1 SGHVS and CDR2 FQNEAQ. The V gene lost 4 bases and the J gene lost 2 bases, with 20 bases spanning the gap. The CDR3 loop is CASSYVALQGGNTGELFF. CDR3 nucleotide sequence: TGTGCCAGCAGCTACGTTGCGTTGCAGGGGGGAAACACCGGGGAGCTGTTTTTT.

The chain joins TRBV4-1 to TRBJ2-7; D is unresolved. The V end lost 3 bases, the J end lost 2 bases, and 14 bases lay between the germline ends. The CDR3 runs to 15 residues. Germline loops: CDR1 MGHRA, CDR2 YSYEKL. The CDR3 spells CASSHTPGPTYEQYF. The CDR3 nucleotides are TGCGCCAGCAGCCACACCCCGGGCCCCACCTACGAGCAGTACTTC.

J is TRBJ2-1 and V is TRBV2; D is unclear. The V and J ends lost 3 bases and 8 bases respectively, with 11 bases between them. The length of the CDR3 is 13 residues. The germline CDR1 and CDR2 sequences are SNHLY and FYNNEI. In nucleotides, the CDR3 is TGTGCCAGCAGTGATTGGGTGGGCTATGAGCAGTTCTTC. Translated, it gives CASSDWVGYEQFF.

The J gene is TRBJ1-5, the V gene TRBV2; D unclear. Germline assignment: CDR1 SNHLY and CDR2 FYNNEI. V was cut by 3 bases and J by 0 bases, with 6 bases left in between. The CDR3 totals 14 residues. CDR3 nucleotide sequence: TGTGCCAGCAGTGAGAGGGTTAGCAATCAGCCCCAGCATTTT. Its translation is CASSERVSNQPQHF.

Ten or more counts support this clonotype. The rearrangement uses TRBV2 and TRBJ2-2, with 7 bases lining up with TRBD2. Germline V CDR1 and CDR2: SNHLY, FYNNEI. Trimming at V came to 7 bases and at J to 2 bases, leaving 7 bases not matched to a gene. CDR3 length equals 15 residues. The CDR3 protein is CASILGLGNTGELFF. CDR3 DNA: TGTGCCAGCATACTAGGACTAGGCAACACCGGGGAGCTGTTTTTT.

This clonotype was seen a few times. The rearrangement uses TRBV7-9 and TRBJ2-3; 11 nucleotides agree with TRBD1. Germline CDR1 SEHNR, CDR2 FQNEAQ (reference sequence). V trimming: 3 bases; J trimming: 5 bases; junction bases outside the gene matches: 4. The CDR3 loop spans 15 amino acids. The CDR3 DNA sequence: TGTGCCAGCAGCTTCGGGACAGGGGGGATAGATACGCAGTATTTT. This codes for CASSFGTGGIDTQYF.

This clonotype is classed as medium-sized (0.01 to 0.1%). This chain uses TRBV29-1 with TRBJ2-1; no clear D. This CDR3 has 14 residues. Trimming stripped 4 bases from V and 4 bases from J, with 14 bases between. Germline V gene sequence: CDR1 SQVTM, CDR2 ANQGSEA. CDR3 in amino acids: CSVVASGIYNEQFF. In DNA form, the CDR3 reads TGCAGCGTTGTTGCCAGTGGGATTTACAATGAGCAGTTCTTC.

This clonotype appeared many times. The chain has TRBV28 and TRBJ1-5, with 9 bases aligning to TRBD1. V shed 3 bases and J 8 bases; nucleotides not matched to a gene: 11. Germline V lookup: CDR1 MDHEN, CDR2 SYDVKM. This CDR3 spans 16 amino acids. CDR3 nucleotides: TGTGCCAGCAGTTTTAGTCGGGACAGGGTATGGAAGCCCCAGCATTTT. As protein: CASSFSRDRVWKPQHF.

This clonotype was detected many times. The CDR3 is CASSSGQGRADTQYF. CDR3 nucleotide sequence: TGCGCCAGCAGCTCGGGACAGGGTCGGGCAGATACGCAGTATTTT. The gene calls are TRBV10-2 and TRBJ2-3, with TRBD1 identical over 9 bases. CDR3 size: 15 residues. Trimming removed 6 bases from V and 4 bases from J; junction bases left unmatched: 8. From germline, CDR1 is WSHSY and CDR2 SAAADI.

At least ten counts were recorded for this clonotype. The chain combines TRBV28 with TRBJ1-5, with D hard to call. The CDR3 covers 14 residues. Germline lookup yields CDR1 MDHEN and CDR2 SYDVKM. Trimming cost V 8 bases and J 0 bases, with 11 bases left between them. The CDR3 is CASLQPPSNQPQHF. The CDR3 region has the DNA TGTGCCAGCTTACAGCCACCTAGCAATCAGCCCCAGCATTTT.

In the case of this clonotype: No conserved phenylalanine or tryptophan ends this CDR3, so it is likely a read error. The chain links TRBV6-1 to TRBJ1-5, with unresolved D. The ends were cut back, 8 bases at V and 0 bases at J, with 8 bases in the middle. This CDR3 is 13 amino acids long. Germline V gene sequence: CDR1 MNHNS, CDR2 SASEGT. The CDR3 loop is CASGRNSNQPQHS. CDR3 nucleotides: TGTGCCAGCGGACGGAATAGCAATCAGCCCCAGCATTCT.

This clonotype was counted ten times or more. The chain links TRBV20-1 to TRBJ1-1, with unresolved D. Trimming stripped 5 bases from V and 3 bases from J, with 7 bases between. The CDR3 totals 11 residues. Germline CDR1 reads DFQATT; CDR2 reads SNEGSKA (reference sequence). CDR3 nucleotide sequence: TGCAGTGCTGGCCAGGACACTGAAGCTTTCTTT. Amino acids: CSAGQDTEAFF.

This clonotype showed up many times. J is TRBJ2-5 and V is TRBV5-1, with a weak D call TRBD2 (6 bases). CDR3 length: 19 amino acids. Germline lookup yields CDR1 SGHRS and CDR2 YFSETQ. V dropped 0 bases and J dropped 0 bases, with 21 bases sitting between them. CDR3 amino acids: CASSLDIVIVWGDQETQYF. In DNA, the CDR3 is TGCGCCAGCAGCTTGGATATCGTGATTGTTTGGGGGGACCAAGAGACCCAGTACTTC. The entire variable domain, with the rest obtained from reference TRBV5-1 and TRBJ2-5, is as follows: KAGVTQTPRYLIKTRGQQVTLSCSPISGHRSVSWYQQTPGQGLQFLFEYFSETQRNKGNFPGRFSGRQFSNSRSEMNVSTLELGDSALYLCASSLDIVIVWGDQETQYFGPGTRLLVL.

V gene TRBV5-8 combines with J gene TRBJ2-1; 9 bases match TRBD1. Germline lookup yields CDR1 SGHTS and CDR2 YDEGEE. The CDR3 runs to 14 residues. With 4 bases clipped from V and 7 bases from J, the junction kept 6 bases outside the gene matches. DNA of the CDR3: TGTGCCAGCAGCGGGGGACAGGGTTATAATGAGCAGTTCTTC. Protein: CASSGGQGYNEQFF.

The chain uses TRBV20-1 and TRBJ2-1; 8 bases are a match to TRBD2. J was trimmed by 12 bases and V by 0 bases; bases with no gene match: 22. Germline values: CDR1 DFQATT, CDR2 SNEGSKA (reference sequence). There are 18 residues in the CDR3. In DNA, the CDR3 is TGCAGTGCTAGAGACATTCTTCATAGCGGGATGAGCTATCGGGCGCAGTTCTTC. Amino acids: CSARDILHSGMSYRAQFF.

On this clonotype itself: The junction departs from the called germline gene at one end, perhaps through a read error. The J gene is TRBJ2-7, the V gene TRBV13; TRBD1 matches 7 bases. Germline CDR1 PRHDT, CDR2 FYEKMQ (reference sequence). The CDR3 totals 15 residues. DNA of the CDR3: TGTGCCAGCAGTCCTGGACAGGCCCCTTCCTGCGAGCAGTACTTC. Its protein product is CASSPGQAPSCEQYF.